This T cell receptor (beta chain) was obtained from a study of T cells in Graves' hyperthyroidism and ophthalmopathy. The CDR3 runs to 17 residues. Per the germline V gene, CDR1 is LGHDT and CDR2 is YNNKEL (reference sequence). V was trimmed by 0 bases and J by 7 bases, leaving 18 bases between them. Only a few counts were recorded for this clonotype. Amplification yielded TCR beta CDR3 regions, with RNA transcripts as the source. Carried out on the TCR CDR3, a first-round RT-PCR used the HTBI primer set. TCRdb itself ran the multiplex PCR reads through MiXCR, one entry per CDR3 protein. The sample shows about 360,000 distinct CDR3 sequences, 15% to 20% of them seen only once.

J is TRBJ2-2 and V is TRBV3-1, with TRBD2 as a possible D gene (5 bases). The sequence came from a woman under 30 with Graves' hyperthyroidism. The sample comprised blood. Here the CDR3 DNA reads TGTGCCAGCAGCCAAGAATCTGGGCGGGCTCTCAGCGGGGAGCTGTTTTTT. Its protein is CASSQESGRALSGELFF.